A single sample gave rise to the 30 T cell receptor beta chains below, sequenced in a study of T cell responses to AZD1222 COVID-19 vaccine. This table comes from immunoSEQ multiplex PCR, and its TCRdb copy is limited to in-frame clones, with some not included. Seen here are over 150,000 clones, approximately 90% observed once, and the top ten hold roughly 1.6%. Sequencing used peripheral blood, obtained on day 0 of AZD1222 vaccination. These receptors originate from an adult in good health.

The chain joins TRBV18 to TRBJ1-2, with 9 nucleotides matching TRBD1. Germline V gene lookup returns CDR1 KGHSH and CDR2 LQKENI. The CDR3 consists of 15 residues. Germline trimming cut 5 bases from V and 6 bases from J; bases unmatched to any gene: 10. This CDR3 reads CASSESRDRAHGYTF. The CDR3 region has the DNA TGTGCCAGCTCAGAAAGCCGGGACAGGGCTCATGGCTACACCTTC.

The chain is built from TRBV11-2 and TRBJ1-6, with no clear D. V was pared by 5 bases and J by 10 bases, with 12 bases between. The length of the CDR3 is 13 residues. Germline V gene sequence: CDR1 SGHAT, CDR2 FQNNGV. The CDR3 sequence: CASSQIRESPLHF. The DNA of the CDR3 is TGTGCCAGCAGCCAGATACGGGAGTCACCCCTCCACTTT.

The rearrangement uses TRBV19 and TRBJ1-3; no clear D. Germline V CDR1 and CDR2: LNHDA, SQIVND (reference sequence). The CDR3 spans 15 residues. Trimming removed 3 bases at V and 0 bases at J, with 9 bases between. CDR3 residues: CASSIGGSSGNTIYF. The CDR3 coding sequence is TGTGCCAGTAGTATCGGCGGGAGCTCTGGAAACACCATATATTTT. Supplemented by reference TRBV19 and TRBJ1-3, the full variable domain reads DGGITQSPKYLFRKEGQNVTLSCEQNLNHDAMYWYRQDPGQGLRLIYYSQIVNDFQKGDIAEGYSVSREKKESFPLTVTSAQKNPTAFYLCASSIGGSSGNTIYFGEGSWLTVV.

DNA of the CDR3: TGTGCCAGCAGCGAAAGCCCCGGGACTAGCTTATACAATGAGCAGTTCTTC. Translating gives CASSESPGTSLYNEQFF. The V and J genes are TRBV9 and TRBJ2-1; 9 bases agree with TRBD2. The V gene end was trimmed by 3 bases and the J gene end by 4 bases; junction bases not matched to a gene: 11. Per the germline V gene, CDR1 is SGDLS and CDR2 is YYNGEE. The CDR3 has 17 amino acids.

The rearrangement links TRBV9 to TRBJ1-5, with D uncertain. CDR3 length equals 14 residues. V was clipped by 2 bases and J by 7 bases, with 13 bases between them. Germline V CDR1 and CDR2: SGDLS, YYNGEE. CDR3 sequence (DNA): TGTGCCAGCAGCGTTGGCCCGGAGCAACAGCCCCAGCATTTT. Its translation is CASSVGPEQQPQHF.

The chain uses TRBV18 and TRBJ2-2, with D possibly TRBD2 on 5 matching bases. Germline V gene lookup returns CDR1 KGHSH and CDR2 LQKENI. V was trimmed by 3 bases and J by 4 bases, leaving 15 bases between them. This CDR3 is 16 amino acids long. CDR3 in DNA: TGTGCCAGCTCACCGCCCGGCGTCCGGGGCACCGGGGAGCTGTTTTTT. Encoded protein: CASSPPGVRGTGELFF.

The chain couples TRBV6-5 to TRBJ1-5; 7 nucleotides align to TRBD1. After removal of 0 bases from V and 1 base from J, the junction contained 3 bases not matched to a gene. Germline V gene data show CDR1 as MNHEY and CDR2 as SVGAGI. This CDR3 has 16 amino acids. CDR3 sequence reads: CASSYSKGASNQPQHF. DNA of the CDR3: TGTGCCAGCAGTTACTCTAAGGGGGCAAGCAATCAGCCCCAGCATTTT.

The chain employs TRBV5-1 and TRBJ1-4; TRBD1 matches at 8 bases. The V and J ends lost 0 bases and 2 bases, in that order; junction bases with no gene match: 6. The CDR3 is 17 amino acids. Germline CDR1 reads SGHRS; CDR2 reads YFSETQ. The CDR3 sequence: CASSLALRGPTNEKLFF. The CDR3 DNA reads TGCGCCAGCAGCTTGGCCCTCAGGGGGCCTACTAATGAAAAACTGTTTTTT.

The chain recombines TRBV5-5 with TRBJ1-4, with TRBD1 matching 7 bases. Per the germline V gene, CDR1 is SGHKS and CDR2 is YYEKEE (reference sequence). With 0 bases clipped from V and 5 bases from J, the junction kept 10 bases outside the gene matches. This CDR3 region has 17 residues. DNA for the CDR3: TGTGCCAGCAGCTTGGCCACTACAGGGGTGCTAAATGAAAAACTGTTTTTT. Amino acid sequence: CASSLATTGVLNEKLFF.

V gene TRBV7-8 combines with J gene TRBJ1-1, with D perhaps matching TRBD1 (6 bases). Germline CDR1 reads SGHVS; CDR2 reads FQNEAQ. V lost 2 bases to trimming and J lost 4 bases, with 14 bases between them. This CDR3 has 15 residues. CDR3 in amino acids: CASSLRGGRGTEAFF. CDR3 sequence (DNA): TGTGCCAGCAGCTTAAGGGGGGGCCGGGGCACTGAAGCTTTCTTT.

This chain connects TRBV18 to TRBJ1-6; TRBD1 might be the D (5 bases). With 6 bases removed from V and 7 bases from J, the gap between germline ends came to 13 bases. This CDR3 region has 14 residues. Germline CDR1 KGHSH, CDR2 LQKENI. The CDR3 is CASSGQGENSPLHF. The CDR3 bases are TGTGCCAGCTCGGGGCAGGGTGAAAATTCACCCCTCCACTTT. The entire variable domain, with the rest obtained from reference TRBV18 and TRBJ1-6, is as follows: NAGVMQNPRHLVRRRGQEARLRCSPMKGHSHVYWYRQLPEEGLKFMVYLQKENIIDESGMPKERFSAEFPKEGPSILRIQQVVRGDSAAYFCASSGQGENSPLHFGNGTRLTVT.

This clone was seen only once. Here the CDR3 reads CASSLNDGEKLFF. In DNA form, the CDR3 reads TGTGCCAGCAGTTTAAATGATGGGGAAAAACTGTTTTTT. The genes are TRBV12-3 or TRBV12-4 and TRBJ1-4; D not resolved. There are 13 residues in the CDR3. V was cut by 2 bases and J by 8 bases, with 9 bases left in between.

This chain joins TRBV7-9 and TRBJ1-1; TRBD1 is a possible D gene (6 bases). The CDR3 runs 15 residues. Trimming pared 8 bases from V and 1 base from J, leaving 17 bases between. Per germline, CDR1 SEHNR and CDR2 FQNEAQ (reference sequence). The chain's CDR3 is CASDRQGHPNTEAFF. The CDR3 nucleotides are TGTGCCAGCGACAGGCAGGGACACCCGAACACTGAAGCTTTCTTT.

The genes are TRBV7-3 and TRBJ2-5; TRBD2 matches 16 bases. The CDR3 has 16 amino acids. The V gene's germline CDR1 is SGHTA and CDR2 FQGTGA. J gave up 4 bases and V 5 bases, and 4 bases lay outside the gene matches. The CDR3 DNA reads TGTGCCAGCAGCCCGGGACTAGCGGGGGGGCCAGAGACCCAGTACTTC. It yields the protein CASSPGLAGGPETQYF. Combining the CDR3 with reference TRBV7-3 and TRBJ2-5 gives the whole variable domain GAGVSQTPSNKVTEKGKYVELRCDPISGHTALYWYRQSLGQGPEFLIYFQGTGAADDSGLPNDRFFAVRPEGSVSTLKIQRTERGDSAVYLCASSPGLAGGPETQYFGPGTRLLVL.

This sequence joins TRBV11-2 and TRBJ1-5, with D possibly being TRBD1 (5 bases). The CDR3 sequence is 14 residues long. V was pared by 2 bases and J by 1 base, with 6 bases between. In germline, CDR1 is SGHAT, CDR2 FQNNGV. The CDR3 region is CASSLWGSNQPQHF. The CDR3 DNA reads TGTGCCAGCAGCTTATGGGGGAGCAATCAGCCCCAGCATTTT.

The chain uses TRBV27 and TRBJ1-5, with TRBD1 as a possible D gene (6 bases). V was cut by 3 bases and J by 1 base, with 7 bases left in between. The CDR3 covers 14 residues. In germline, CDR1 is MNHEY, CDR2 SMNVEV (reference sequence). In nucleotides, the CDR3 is TGTGCCAGCAGTTTCACAGGGAGCAATCAGCCCCAGCATTTT. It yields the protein CASSFTGSNQPQHF.

DNA of the CDR3: TGTGCCAGCGCCGGACGGGAGAACACTGAAGCTTTCTTT. It specifies CASAGRENTEAFF. The chain uses TRBV18 and TRBJ1-1, with D hard to call. The germline gives CDR1 KGHSH, CDR2 LQKENI. V was trimmed by 8 bases and J by 1 base, leaving 11 bases between them. This CDR3 region has 13 residues.

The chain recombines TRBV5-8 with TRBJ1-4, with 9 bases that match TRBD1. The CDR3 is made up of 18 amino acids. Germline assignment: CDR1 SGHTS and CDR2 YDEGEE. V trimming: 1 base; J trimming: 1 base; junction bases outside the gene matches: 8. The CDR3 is CASSLTTGGIITNEKLFF. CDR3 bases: TGTGCCAGCAGCTTGACGACAGGGGGAATCATAACTAATGAAAAACTGTTTTTT. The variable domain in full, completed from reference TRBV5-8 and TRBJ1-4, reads EAGVTQSPTHLIKTRGQQATLRCSPISGHTSVYWYQQALGLGLQFLLWYDEGEERNRGNFPPRFSGRQFPNYSSELNVNALELEDSALYLCASSLTTGGIITNEKLFFGSGTQLSVL.

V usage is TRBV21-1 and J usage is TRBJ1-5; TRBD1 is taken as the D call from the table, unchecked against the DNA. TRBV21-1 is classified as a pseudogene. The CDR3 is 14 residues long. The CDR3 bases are TGTGCCACCCCCCAATGGCAGGGCGAGCAGCCCCAGCATTTT. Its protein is CATPQWQGEQPQHF.

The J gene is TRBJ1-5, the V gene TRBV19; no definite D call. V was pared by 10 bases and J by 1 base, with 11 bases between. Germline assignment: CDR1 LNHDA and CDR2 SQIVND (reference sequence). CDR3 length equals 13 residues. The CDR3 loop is CATGMWSNQPQHF. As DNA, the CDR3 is TGTGCCACGGGGATGTGGAGCAATCAGCCCCAGCATTTT. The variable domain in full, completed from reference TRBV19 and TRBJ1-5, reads DGGITQSPKYLFRKEGQNVTLSCEQNLNHDAMYWYRQDPGQGLRLIYYSQIVNDFQKGDIAEGYSVSREKKESFPLTVTSAQKNPTAFYLCATGMWSNQPQHFGDGTRLSIL.

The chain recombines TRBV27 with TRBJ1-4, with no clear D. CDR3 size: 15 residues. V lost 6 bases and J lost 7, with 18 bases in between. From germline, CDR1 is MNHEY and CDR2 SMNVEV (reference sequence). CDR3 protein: CASSLSPRLSEKLFF. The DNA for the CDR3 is TGTGCCAGCAGCCTATCCCCCAGGCTGAGTGAAAAACTGTTTTTT.

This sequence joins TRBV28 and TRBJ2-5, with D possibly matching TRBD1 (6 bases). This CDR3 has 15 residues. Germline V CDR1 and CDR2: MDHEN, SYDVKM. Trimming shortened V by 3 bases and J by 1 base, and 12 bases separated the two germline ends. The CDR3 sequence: CASSFWGPGQETQYF. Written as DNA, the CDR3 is TGTGCCAGCAGTTTTTGGGGGCCTGGCCAAGAGACCCAGTACTTC. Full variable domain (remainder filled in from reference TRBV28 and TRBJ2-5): DVKVTQSSRYLVKRTGEKVFLECVQDMDHENMFWYRQDPGLGLRLIYFSYDVKMKEKGDIPEGYSVSREKKERFSLILESASTNQTSMYLCASSFWGPGQETQYFGPGTRLLVL.

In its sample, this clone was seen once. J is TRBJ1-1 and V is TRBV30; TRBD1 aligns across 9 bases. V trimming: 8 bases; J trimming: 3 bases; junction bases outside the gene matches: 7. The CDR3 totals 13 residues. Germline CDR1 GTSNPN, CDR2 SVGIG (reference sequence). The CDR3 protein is CAHTQGADTEAFF. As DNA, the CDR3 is TGTGCCCATACACAGGGGGCAGACACTGAAGCTTTCTTT.

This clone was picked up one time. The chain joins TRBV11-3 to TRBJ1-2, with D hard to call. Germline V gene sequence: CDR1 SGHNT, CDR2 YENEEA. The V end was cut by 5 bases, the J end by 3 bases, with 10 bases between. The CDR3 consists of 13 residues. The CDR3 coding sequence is TGTGCCAGCAGCACTGACACCTACTATGGCTACACCTTC. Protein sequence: CASSTDTYYGYTF.

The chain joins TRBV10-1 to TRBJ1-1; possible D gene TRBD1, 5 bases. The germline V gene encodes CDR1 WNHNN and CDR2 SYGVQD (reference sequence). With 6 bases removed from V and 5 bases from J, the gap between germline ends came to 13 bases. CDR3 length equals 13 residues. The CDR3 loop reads CASSAMGDTEAFF. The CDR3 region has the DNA TGCGCCAGCAGCGCCATGGGGGATACTGAAGCTTTCTTT.

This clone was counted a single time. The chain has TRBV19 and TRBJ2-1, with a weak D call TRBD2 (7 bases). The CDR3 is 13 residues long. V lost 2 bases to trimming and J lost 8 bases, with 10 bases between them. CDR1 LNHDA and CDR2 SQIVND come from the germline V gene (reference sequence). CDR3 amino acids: CASSIQGRDEQFF. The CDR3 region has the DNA TGTGCCAGTAGTATACAGGGGAGGGATGAGCAGTTCTTC. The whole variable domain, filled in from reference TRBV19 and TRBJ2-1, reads DGGITQSPKYLFRKEGQNVTLSCEQNLNHDAMYWYRQDPGQGLRLIYYSQIVNDFQKGDIAEGYSVSREKKESFPLTVTSAQKNPTAFYLCASSIQGRDEQFFGPGTRLTVL.

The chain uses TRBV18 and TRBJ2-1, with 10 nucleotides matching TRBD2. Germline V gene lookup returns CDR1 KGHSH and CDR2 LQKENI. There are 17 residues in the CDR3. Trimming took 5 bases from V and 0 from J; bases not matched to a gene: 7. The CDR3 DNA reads TGTGCCAGCTCATCTACTAGCGGGGTTAGCTCCTACAATGAGCAGTTCTTC. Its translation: CASSSTSGVSSYNEQFF.

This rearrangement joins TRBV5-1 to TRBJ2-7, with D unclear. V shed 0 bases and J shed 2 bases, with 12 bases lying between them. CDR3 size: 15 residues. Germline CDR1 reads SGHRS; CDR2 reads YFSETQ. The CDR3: CASSLVVGKAYEQYF. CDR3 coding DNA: TGCGCCAGCAGCTTGGTGGTAGGGAAAGCCTACGAGCAGTACTTC.

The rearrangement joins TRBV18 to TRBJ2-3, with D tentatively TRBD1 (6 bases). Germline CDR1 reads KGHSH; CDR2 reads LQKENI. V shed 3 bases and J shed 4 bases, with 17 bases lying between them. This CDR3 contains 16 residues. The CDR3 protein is CASSPSTGLSADTQYF. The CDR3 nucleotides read TGTGCCAGCTCACCGTCCACAGGGCTTTCTGCAGATACGCAGTATTTT.

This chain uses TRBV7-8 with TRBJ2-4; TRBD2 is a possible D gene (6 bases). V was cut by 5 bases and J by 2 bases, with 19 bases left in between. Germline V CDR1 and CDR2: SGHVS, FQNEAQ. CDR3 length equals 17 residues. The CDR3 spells CASSAHAGIGPKNIQYF. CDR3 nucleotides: TGTGCCAGCAGCGCCCATGCGGGGATCGGTCCCAAAAACATTCAGTACTTC.